A single sample is the source of the 18 T cell receptor beta chains below, sequenced in a study of blood T cell repertoires in COVID-19. Data came from immunoSEQ multiplex PCR; TCRdb stores just in-frame clones and leaves some out. The table has about 380,000 clones, more than 75% seen once; the top ten hold less than 1.5%. Sequencing was performed on PBMCs or T cells enriched from blood (not recorded which). The receptors derive from a woman aged 18-35 years who had recovered from COVID-19.

CDR3 nucleotide sequence: TGTGCCAGCAGGGACGGAGGGATTCAGGAAAAACTGTTTTTT. This translates into CASRDGGIQEKLFF. This rearrangement joins TRBV6-5 to TRBJ1-4; D not resolved. Germline V gene lookup returns CDR1 MNHEY and CDR2 SVGAGI. Trimming stripped 6 bases from V and 8 bases from J, with 16 bases between. The CDR3 consists of 14 residues.

The chain carries TRBV5-6 and TRBJ1-6, with D possibly being TRBD1 (6 bases). The CDR3 sequence is 13 residues long. Germline V lookup: CDR1 SGHDT, CDR2 YYEEEE. V lost 5 bases to trimming and J lost 9 bases, with 12 bases between them. CDR3 bases: TGTGCCAGCAGTCCAGGACAGACTTCACCCCTCCACTTT. It encodes CASSPGQTSPLHF. Drawing the rest from reference TRBV5-6 and TRBJ1-6, the complete variable domain is DAGVTQSPTHLIKTRGQQVTLRCSPKSGHDTVSWYQQALGQGPQFIFQYYEEEERQRGNFPDRFSGHQFPNYSSELNVNALLLGDSALYLCASSPGQTSPLHFGNGTRLTVT.

This chain joins TRBV5-1 and TRBJ1-4, with D maybe TRBD1 (6 bases). Trimming took off 4 bases at V and 2 bases at J, with 6 bases between the two ends. The CDR3 has 13 residues. CDR1 is SGHRS, CDR2 YFSETQ, per germline. This CDR3 reads CASSGGTNEKLFF. The DNA for the CDR3 is TGCGCCAGCAGCGGGGGCACTAATGAAAAACTGTTTTTT.

The rearrangement joins TRBV3-1 (or the pseudogene TRBV3-2) to TRBJ1-2; 10 nucleotides match TRBD1. The CDR3 covers 17 residues. Germline assignment: CDR1 LGHDT and CDR2 YNNKEL (reference sequence). With 0 bases clipped from V and 2 bases from J, the junction kept 6 bases outside the gene matches. The CDR3, as DNA: TGTGCCAGCAGCCAAGATTTCGGGACAGGGGTAAACTATGGCTACACCTTC. Translation: CASSQDFGTGVNYGYTF.

DNA of the CDR3: TGTGCCAGCAGCTTAGATCGAGAGACCCAGTACTTC. Translation: CASSLDRETQYF. The V and J genes are TRBV11-2 and TRBJ2-5; D remains unclear. Germline lookup yields CDR1 SGHAT and CDR2 FQNNGV. There are 12 residues in the CDR3. The V and J ends lost 0 bases and 4 bases respectively, with 3 bases between them. Using reference TRBV11-2 and TRBJ2-5 for the parts outside the CDR3, the full variable domain is EAGVAQSPRYKIIEKRQSVAFWCNPISGHATLYWYQQILGQGPKLLIQFQNNGVVDDSQLPKDRFSAERLKGVDSTLKIQPAKLEDSAVYLCASSLDRETQYFGPGTRLLVL.

This chain links TRBV5-6 with TRBJ1-2, with 7 bases identical to TRBD1. Trimming cost V 4 bases and J 4 bases; bases outside gene matches: 4. The CDR3 runs 13 residues. Germline V CDR1 and CDR2: SGHDT, YYEEEE. The CDR3 here is CASSPGTVYGYTF. CDR3 nucleotide sequence: TGTGCCAGCAGCCCCGGGACAGTCTATGGCTACACCTTC. Full variable domain (rest looked up from reference TRBV5-6 and TRBJ1-2): DAGVTQSPTHLIKTRGQQVTLRCSPKSGHDTVSWYQQALGQGPQFIFQYYEEEERQRGNFPDRFSGHQFPNYSSELNVNALLLGDSALYLCASSPGTVYGYTFGSGTRLTVV.

The V call is TRBV19, the J call TRBJ2-1; a possible D gene is TRBD1 (6 bases). V was cut by 5 bases and J by 8 bases, with 22 bases left in between. The CDR3 contains 16 residues. CDR1 LNHDA and CDR2 SQIVND come from the germline V gene (reference sequence). The CDR3 region has the DNA TGTGCCAGTAGTGTAAAGTCGCGAGGGGGTGGCGATGAGCAGTTCTTC. It yields the protein CASSVKSRGGGDEQFF.

The chain is built from TRBV30 and TRBJ1-2; 8 bases line up with TRBD1. Looked up from germline, CDR1 is GTSNPN and CDR2 is SVGIG (reference sequence). The CDR3 sequence is 13 residues long. Trimming at V came to 5 bases and at J to 0 bases, leaving 2 bases not matched to a gene. CDR3 amino acids: CAWGTGSNYGYTF. The CDR3 nucleotides are TGTGCCTGGGGGACAGGATCTAACTATGGCTACACCTTC.

The chain joins TRBV5-1 to TRBJ2-3, with 12 nucleotides matching TRBD2. Trimming took 5 bases from V and 3 from J; bases not matched to a gene: 7. The CDR3 extends over 16 amino acids. From germline, CDR1 is SGHRS and CDR2 YFSETQ. The DNA for the CDR3 is TGCGCCAGCAGAGGGACTAGCGGGCTGGGGACAGATACGCAGTATTTT. Protein sequence: CASRGTSGLGTDTQYF. Using reference TRBV5-1 and TRBJ2-3 for the parts outside the CDR3, the full variable domain is KAGVTQTPRYLIKTRGQQVTLSCSPISGHRSVSWYQQTPGQGLQFLFEYFSETQRNKGNFPGRFSGRQFSNSRSEMNVSTLELGDSALYLCASRGTSGLGTDTQYFGPGTRLTVL.

On this clone itself: This sample includes further DNA sequences coding for the same CDR3. J is TRBJ2-1 and V is TRBV5-6, with D possibly being TRBD1 (6 bases). CDR1 SGHDT and CDR2 YYEEEE come from the germline V gene. V lost 2 bases and J 7 bases, leaving 13 bases between the germline ends. The CDR3 sequence is 14 residues long. In nucleotides, the CDR3 is TGTGCCAGCAGCTTAGGGCAGGGGCGGAATGAGCAGTTCTTC. This gives the protein CASSLGQGRNEQFF.

V usage is TRBV3-1 (or the pseudogene TRBV3-2) and J usage is TRBJ2-2; D gene ambiguous. Trimming stripped 0 bases from V and 3 bases from J, with 11 bases between. Looked up from germline, CDR1 is LGHDT and CDR2 is YNNKEL (reference sequence). This CDR3 comprises 16 residues. In DNA form, the CDR3 reads TGTGCCAGCAGCCAAGAGAACTACGGCTACACCGGGGAGCTGTTTTTT. Its protein product is CASSQENYGYTGELFF.

The table lists this clone with a few counts. The V and J genes are TRBV2 and TRBJ1-1; D may be TRBD1 (5 bases). Germline lookup yields CDR1 SNHLY and CDR2 FYNNEI. Trimming took off 3 bases at V and 9 bases at J, with 14 bases between the two ends. The CDR3 has 13 residues. The CDR3: CASSEGGRGKAFF. Written as DNA, the CDR3 is TGTGCCAGCAGTGAGGGGGGGAGAGGGAAAGCTTTCTTT.

J is TRBJ2-3 and V is TRBV4-3; TRBD2 aligns across 9 bases. CDR1 LGHNA and CDR2 YSLEER come from the germline V gene. The junction had 14 bases not matched to a gene; V was cut back by 3 bases and J by 4 bases. The CDR3 runs to 18 residues. CDR3 nucleotide sequence: TGCGCCAGCAGCCAGGAGGGGGTGCGGGGGGGCTCCCCAGATACGCAGTATTTT. Its translation is CASSQEGVRGGSPDTQYF.

The rearrangement joins TRBV28 to TRBJ2-5; D is unresolved. Germline V gene sequence: CDR1 MDHEN, CDR2 SYDVKM. The CDR3 loop spans 11 amino acids. Trimming left V 4 bases short and J 2 bases short, with 2 bases between. CDR3 coding DNA: TGTGCCAGCAGTTCTCAAGAGACCCAGTACTTC. Its protein is CASSSQETQYF.

V is TRBV27 and J is TRBJ1-4; TRBD1 aligns across 9 bases. This CDR3 comprises 13 residues. Germline V gene data show CDR1 as MNHEY and CDR2 as SMNVEV (reference sequence). Trimming cost V 7 bases and J 6 bases; bases outside gene matches: 3. CDR3 region: CASTRTGDEKLFF. The CDR3 bases are TGTGCCAGCACCCGGACAGGGGATGAAAAACTGTTTTTT.

The V call is TRBV28, the J call TRBJ1-3; a weak D match, TRBD1 (5 bases). CDR1 is MDHEN and CDR2 is SYDVKM in the germline V gene. The CDR3 is 14 residues long. V lost 1 base to trimming and J lost 3 bases, with 7 bases between them. CDR3 amino acids: CASSLSGNGNTIYF. In DNA form, the CDR3 reads TGTGCCAGCAGTTTATCAGGGAATGGAAACACCATATATTTT.

The chain uses TRBV2 and TRBJ1-1, with D possibly TRBD1 on 5 matching bases. The CDR3 extends over 16 amino acids. Germline V lookup: CDR1 SNHLY, CDR2 FYNNEI. V was shortened by 4 bases and J by 5 bases, with 20 bases between the two germline ends. CDR3: CASSVSGLLGGTEAFF. CDR3 sequence (DNA): TGTGCCAGCAGTGTATCAGGGTTATTGGGGGGGACTGAAGCTTTCTTT.

The genes are TRBV7-6 and TRBJ1-2; no definite D call. CDR1 and CDR2 from the germline V gene are SGHVS and FNYEAQ. Trimming pared 5 bases from V and 2 bases from J, leaving 9 bases between. This CDR3 has 13 amino acids. CDR3 DNA sequence: TGTGCCAGCAGCCGGGAACAAAACTATGGCTACACCTTC. Translated, it gives CASSREQNYGYTF. The full variable domain, with the rest looked up from reference TRBV7-6 and TRBJ1-2, is GAGVSQSPRYKVTKRGQDVALRCDPISGHVSLYWYRQALGQGPEFLTYFNYEAQQDKSGLPNDRFSAERPEGSISTLTIQRTEQRDSAMYRCASSREQNYGYTFGSGTRLTVV.